This T cell receptor (beta chain) emerged from a study of response to subunit inactivated influenza vaccine. CDR1 is MNHEY, CDR2 SMNVEV, per germline (reference sequence). V dropped 6 bases and J dropped 2 bases, with 14 bases sitting between them. The CDR3 covers 14 residues. From the RT-PCR reads, TCRdb called clonotypes with MiXCR, one entry per CDR3 protein. The sample has about 520,000 distinct CDR3 sequences, approximately 6.9% seen once; the top ten hold around 12%. Whole-study findings and limits: Authors suggested that a seasonal influenza vaccination recruits few new T cells each time.

In its sample, this clonotype was seen a few times. Its antigen is undetermined. The material sequenced was PBMCs from blood, taken 23 months after vaccination. The genes are TRBV27 and TRBJ2-7; D is possibly TRBD1 (6 bases). The TCR sequence derives from a man between 50 and 69 years old who received an inactivated influenza vaccine. Here the CDR3 reads CASRDQGFPYEQYF. In nucleotides, the CDR3 is TGTGCCAGCAGAGACCAGGGGTTTCCCTACGAGCAGTACTTC.